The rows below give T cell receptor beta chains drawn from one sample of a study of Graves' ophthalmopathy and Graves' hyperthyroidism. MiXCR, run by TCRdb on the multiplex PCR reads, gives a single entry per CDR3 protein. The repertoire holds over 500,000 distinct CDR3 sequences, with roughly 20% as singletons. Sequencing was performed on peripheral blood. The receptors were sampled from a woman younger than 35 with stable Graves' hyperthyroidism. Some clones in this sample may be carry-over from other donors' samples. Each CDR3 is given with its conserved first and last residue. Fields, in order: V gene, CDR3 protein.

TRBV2 CASSEDRLYQETQYF
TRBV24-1 CATSDGLAGPTDTQYF
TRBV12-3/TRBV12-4 CASRIQGAGGYTF
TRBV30 CAWKGQGDGYTF
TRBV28 CASSLLRAQYF
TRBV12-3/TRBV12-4 CASSRWDTGELFF
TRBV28 CASRRTRSRDEQYF
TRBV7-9 CASSFSGVIQETQYF
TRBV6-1 CASSAKVRQGYEQYF
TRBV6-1 CASRPAALRSDTQYF
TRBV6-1 CASSVRSSGRETGELFF
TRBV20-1 CSASGVGAEAFF
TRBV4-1 CASSQERLATEAFF
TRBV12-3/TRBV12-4 CASSSGTATGELFF
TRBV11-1 CASSLARGYGYTF
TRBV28 CASGTYAYEQYF
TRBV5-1 CASSTGPGLMGGYTF
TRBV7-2 CASSFLAGDETQYF
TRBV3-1 CASSAAEGTYEQYF
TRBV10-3 CAISGQGKTEAFF
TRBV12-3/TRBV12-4 CASSFQREGVETQYF
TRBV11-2 CASSLQGTGYTGELFF
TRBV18 CASSPGLGGETQYF
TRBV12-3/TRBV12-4 CASKKGASRDTEAFF
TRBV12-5 CASGPPFMAGFSYEQYF
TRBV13 CASSQHPGSGTQYF
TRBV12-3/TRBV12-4 CASSLDRSSGNTIYF
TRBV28 CASSEAGAGETQYF
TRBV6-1 CASGGLGDWYF
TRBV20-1 CSATGGGGSYGYTF
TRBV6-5 CASSYSATGFGEQYF
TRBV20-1 CSARDSRWTSYGYTF
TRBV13 CASSLRGTGNQPQHF
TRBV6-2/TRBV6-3 CASRDLNYGYTF
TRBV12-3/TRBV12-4 CASSLYRDRLYEQYF
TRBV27 CASSRPHSYEQYF
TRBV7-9 CASSSAGGTVEAFF
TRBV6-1 CASSGGTAMNTEAFF
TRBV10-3 CAISGELSQMNTEAFF
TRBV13 CASSPTGGAFGELFF
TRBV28 CASSLGGVGGAKNIKYF
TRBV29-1 CSVRTRNMNTEAFF
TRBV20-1 CSAVKENSYGYTF
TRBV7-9 CASSSLPGGPEAFF
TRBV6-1 CASSPRDRASYEQYF
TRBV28 CASESRGSSYEQYF